This T cell receptor beta chain was profiled in a study of identical twins. Overall study results and limits: Clonotypes of the beta chain that were abundant in cord blood carried fewer insertions (memory repertoires showed none).

The donor group consisted entirely of healthy Caucasians. Trimming cost V 0 bases and J 4 bases, with 3 bases left between them. The CDR3 length is 12 residues. CDR1 and CDR2 from the germline V gene are LGHDT and YNNKEL (reference sequence). Template switching (which added a universal primer site) was used, and cDNA carried unique molecular identifiers. TCRdb re-called the 5' RACE reads through MiXCR, storing one row per CDR3 protein. This table has 500,000 to 650,000 distinct CDR3 sequences, about a fifth appearing once. Of note for this clonotype: The antigen remains unidentified.

The data were also submitted as part of a second study, on yellow fever vaccine responses in identical twins.

The receptor comes from a woman under 30 in good health. Sample: CD4+ T cells sorted from blood. V and J are TRBV3-1 and TRBJ2-5; D not resolved. The CDR3 DNA is TGTGCCAGCAGCCAAGATTTAGAGACCCAGTACTTC. Its protein product is CASSQDLETQYF.